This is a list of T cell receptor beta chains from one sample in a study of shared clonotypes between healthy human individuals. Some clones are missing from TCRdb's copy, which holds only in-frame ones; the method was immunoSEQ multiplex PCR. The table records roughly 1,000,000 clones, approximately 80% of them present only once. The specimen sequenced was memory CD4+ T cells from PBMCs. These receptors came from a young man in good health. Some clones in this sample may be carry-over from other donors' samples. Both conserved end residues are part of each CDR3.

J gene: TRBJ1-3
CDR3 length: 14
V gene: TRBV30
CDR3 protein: CAWSVERSGNTIYF

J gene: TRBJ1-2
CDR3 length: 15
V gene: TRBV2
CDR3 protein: CASSARQGGFGGYTF

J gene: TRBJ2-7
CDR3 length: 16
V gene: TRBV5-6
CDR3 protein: CASSLKGDTDAYEQYF

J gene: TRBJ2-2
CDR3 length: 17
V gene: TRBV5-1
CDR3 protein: CASSLVPGQGNTGELFF

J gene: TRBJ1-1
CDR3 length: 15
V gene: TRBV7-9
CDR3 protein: CASSSSGTGPTEAFF

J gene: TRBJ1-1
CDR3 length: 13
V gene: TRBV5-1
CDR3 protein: CASSLGRDSEAFF

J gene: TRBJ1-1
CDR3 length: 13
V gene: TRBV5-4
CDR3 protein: CASSPRGLTEAFF

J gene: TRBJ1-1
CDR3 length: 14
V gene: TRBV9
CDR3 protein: CASSEDIMNTEAFF

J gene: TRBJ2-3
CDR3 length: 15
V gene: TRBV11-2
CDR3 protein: CASSSGTGSTDTQYF

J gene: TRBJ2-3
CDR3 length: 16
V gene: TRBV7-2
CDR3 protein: CASSVRGDVYTDTQYF

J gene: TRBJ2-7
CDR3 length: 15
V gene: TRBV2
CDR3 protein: CASSPGQGASYEQYF

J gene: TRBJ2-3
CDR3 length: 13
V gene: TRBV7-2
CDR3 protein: CASGGASTDTQYF

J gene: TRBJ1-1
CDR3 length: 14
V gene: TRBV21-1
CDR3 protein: CASPKGAVNTEAFF

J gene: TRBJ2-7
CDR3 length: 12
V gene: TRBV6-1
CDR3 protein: CASSVKGDEQYF

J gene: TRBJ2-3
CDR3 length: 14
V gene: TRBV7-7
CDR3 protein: CASSPRQVTDTQYF

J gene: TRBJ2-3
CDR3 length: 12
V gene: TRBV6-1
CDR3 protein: CASDPAADTQYF